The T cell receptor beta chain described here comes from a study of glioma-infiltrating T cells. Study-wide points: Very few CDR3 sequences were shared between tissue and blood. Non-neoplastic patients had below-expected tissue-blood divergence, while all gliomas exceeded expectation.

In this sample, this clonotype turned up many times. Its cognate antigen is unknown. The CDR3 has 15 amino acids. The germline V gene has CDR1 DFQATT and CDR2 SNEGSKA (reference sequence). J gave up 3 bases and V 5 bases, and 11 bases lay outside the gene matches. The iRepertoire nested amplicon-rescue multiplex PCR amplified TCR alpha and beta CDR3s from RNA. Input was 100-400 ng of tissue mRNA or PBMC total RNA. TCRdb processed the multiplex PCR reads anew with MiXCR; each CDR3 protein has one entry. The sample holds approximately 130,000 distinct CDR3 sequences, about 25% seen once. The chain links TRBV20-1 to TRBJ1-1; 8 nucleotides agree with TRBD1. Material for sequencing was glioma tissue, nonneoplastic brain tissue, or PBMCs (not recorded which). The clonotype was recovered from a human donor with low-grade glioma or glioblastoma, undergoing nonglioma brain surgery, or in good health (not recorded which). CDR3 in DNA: TGCAGTGCTGATCCACTGGGACAGGCCCACACTGAAGCTTTCTTT. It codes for CSADPLGQAHTEAFF.